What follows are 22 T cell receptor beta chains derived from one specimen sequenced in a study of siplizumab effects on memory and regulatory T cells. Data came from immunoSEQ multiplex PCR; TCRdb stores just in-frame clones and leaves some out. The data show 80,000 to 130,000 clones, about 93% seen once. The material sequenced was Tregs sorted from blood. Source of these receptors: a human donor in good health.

The CDR3 bases are TGTGCCAGCAGCTTGCCTAGTGGCGCCCACGGCACAGATACGCAGTATTTT. It encodes CASSLPSGAHGTDTQYF. The rearrangement links TRBV5-4 to TRBJ2-3; no clear D gene. Trimming removed 1 base from V and 1 base from J, with 16 bases in between. The CDR3 consists of 17 residues. Germline values: CDR1 SGHNT, CDR2 YYREEE (reference sequence).

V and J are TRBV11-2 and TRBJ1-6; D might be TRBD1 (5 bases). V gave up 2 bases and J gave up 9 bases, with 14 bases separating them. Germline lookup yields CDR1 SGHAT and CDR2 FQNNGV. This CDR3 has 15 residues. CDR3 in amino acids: CASSLSTGVGSPLHF. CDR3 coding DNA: TGTGCCAGCAGCTTATCAACGGGGGTAGGTTCACCCCTCCACTTT.

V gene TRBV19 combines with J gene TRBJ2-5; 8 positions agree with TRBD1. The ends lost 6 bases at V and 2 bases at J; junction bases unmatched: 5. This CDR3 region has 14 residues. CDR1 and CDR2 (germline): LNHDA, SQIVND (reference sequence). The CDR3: CASRGWDRQETQYF. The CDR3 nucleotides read TGTGCCAGTAGGGGTTGGGACAGGCAAGAGACCCAGTACTTC.

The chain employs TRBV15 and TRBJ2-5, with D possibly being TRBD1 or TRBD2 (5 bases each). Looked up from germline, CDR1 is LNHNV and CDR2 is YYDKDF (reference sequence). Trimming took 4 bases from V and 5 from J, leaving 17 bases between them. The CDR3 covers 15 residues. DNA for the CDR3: TGTGCCACCAGCATTAGTTTGTGGGGCGGGGAGACCCAGTACTTC. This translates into CATSISLWGGETQYF.

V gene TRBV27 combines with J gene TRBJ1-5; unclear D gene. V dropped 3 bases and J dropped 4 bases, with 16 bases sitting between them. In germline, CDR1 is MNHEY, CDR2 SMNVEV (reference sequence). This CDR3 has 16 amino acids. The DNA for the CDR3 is TGTGCCAGCAGTTTTTTAGGGCAGACCCCTAATCAGCCCCAGCATTTT. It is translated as CASSFLGQTPNQPQHF.

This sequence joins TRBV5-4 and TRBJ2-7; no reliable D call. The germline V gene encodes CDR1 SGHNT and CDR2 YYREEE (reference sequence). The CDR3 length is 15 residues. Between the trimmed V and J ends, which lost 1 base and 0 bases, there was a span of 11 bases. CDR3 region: CASSLLAGASYEQYF. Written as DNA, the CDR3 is TGTGCCAGCAGCTTGTTGGCAGGAGCCTCCTACGAGCAGTACTTC.

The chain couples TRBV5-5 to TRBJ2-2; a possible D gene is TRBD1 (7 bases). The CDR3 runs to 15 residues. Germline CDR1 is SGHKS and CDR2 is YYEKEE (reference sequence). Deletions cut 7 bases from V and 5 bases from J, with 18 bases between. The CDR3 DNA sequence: TGTGCCAGCGGAAGGCGGGACAGCCCTACCGGGGAGCTGTTTTTT. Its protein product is CASGRRDSPTGELFF. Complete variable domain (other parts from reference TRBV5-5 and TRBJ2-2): DAGVTQSPTHLIKTRGQQVTLRCSPISGHKSVSWYQQVLGQGPQFIFQYYEKEERGRGNFPDRFSARQFPNYSSELNVNALLLGDSALYLCASGRRDSPTGELFFGEGSRLTVL.

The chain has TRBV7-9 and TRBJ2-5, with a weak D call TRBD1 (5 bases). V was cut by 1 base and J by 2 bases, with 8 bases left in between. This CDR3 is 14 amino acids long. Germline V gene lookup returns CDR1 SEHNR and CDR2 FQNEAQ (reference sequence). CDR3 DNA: TGTGCCAGCAGCTTAGGACAGATTCAAGAGACCCAGTACTTC. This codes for CASSLGQIQETQYF.

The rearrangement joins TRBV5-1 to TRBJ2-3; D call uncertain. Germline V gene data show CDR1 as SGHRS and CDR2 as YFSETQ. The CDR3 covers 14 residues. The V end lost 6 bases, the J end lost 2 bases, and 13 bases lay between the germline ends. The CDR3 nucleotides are TGCGCCAGCAATGTCGGATCGAACACAGATACGCAGTATTTT. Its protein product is CASNVGSNTDTQYF.

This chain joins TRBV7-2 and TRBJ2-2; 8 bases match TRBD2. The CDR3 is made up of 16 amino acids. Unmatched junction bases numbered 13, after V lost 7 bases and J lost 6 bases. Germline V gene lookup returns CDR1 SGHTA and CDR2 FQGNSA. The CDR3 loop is CASTAGGAFRPGELFF. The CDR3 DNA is TGTGCCAGCACCGCCGGGGGGGCTTTTCGCCCCGGGGAGCTGTTTTTT. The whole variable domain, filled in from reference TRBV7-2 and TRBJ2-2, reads GAGVSQSPSNKVTEKGKDVELRCDPISGHTALYWYRQSLGQGLEFLIYFQGNSAPDKSGLPSDRFSAERTGGSVSTLTIQRTQQEDSAVYLCASTAGGAFRPGELFFGEGSRLTVL.

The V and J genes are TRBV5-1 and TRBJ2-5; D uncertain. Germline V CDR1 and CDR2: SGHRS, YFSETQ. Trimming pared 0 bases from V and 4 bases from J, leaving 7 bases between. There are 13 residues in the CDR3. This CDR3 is CASSLGERETQYF. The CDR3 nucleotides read TGCGCCAGCAGCTTGGGCGAGAGAGAGACCCAGTACTTC.

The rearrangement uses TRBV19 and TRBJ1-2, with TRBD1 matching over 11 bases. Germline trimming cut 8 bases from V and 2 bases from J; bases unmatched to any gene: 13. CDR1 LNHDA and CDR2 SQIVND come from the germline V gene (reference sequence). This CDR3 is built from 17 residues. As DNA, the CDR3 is TGTGCCAGTTCATCCCGGGACAGGGGGATTTCCAACTATGGCTACACCTTC. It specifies CASSSRDRGISNYGYTF.

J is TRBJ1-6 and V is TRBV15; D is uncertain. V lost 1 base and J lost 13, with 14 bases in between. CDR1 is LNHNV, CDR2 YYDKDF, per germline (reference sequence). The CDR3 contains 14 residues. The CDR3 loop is CATSRGQSTSPLHF. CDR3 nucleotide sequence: TGTGCCACCAGCAGAGGGCAGTCTACCTCCCCCCTCCACTTT.

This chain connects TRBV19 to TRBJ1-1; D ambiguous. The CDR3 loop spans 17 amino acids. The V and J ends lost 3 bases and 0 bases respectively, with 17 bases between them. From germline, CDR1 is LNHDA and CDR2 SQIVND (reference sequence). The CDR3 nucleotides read TGTGCCAGTAGTATGATTGGACGGCCCCTGATGAACACTGAAGCTTTCTTT. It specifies CASSMIGRPLMNTEAFF. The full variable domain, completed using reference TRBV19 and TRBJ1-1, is DGGITQSPKYLFRKEGQNVTLSCEQNLNHDAMYWYRQDPGQGLRLIYYSQIVNDFQKGDIAEGYSVSREKKESFPLTVTSAQKNPTAFYLCASSMIGRPLMNTEAFFGQGTRLTVV.

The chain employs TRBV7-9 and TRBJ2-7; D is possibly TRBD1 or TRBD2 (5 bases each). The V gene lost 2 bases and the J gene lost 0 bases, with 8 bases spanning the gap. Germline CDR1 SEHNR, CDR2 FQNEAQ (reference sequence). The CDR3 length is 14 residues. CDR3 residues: CASSLTGASYEQYF. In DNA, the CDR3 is TGTGCCAGCAGCTTAACCGGGGCCTCCTACGAGCAGTACTTC.

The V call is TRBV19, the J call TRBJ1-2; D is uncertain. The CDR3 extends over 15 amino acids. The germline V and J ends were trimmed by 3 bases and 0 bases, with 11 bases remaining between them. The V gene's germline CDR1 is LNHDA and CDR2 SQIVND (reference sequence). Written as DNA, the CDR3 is TGTGCCAGTAGTATCGCCGGGTCTTCTAACTATGGCTACACCTTC. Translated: CASSIAGSSNYGYTF.

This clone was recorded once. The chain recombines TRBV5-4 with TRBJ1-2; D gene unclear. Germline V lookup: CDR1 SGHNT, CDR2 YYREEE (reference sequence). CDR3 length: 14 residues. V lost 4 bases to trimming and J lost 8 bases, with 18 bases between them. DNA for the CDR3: TGTGCCAGCAGCCCCATAAGTCTAGGGAAGGGCTACACCTTC. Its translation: CASSPISLGKGYTF.

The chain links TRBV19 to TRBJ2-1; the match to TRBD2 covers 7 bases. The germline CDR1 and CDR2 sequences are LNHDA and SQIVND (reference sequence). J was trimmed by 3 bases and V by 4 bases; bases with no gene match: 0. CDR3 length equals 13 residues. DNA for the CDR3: TGTGCCAGTAGTACTAGCGGCTACAATGAGCAGTTCTTC. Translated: CASSTSGYNEQFF. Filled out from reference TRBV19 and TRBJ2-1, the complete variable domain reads DGGITQSPKYLFRKEGQNVTLSCEQNLNHDAMYWYRQDPGQGLRLIYYSQIVNDFQKGDIAEGYSVSREKKESFPLTVTSAQKNPTAFYLCASSTSGYNEQFFGPGTRLTVL.

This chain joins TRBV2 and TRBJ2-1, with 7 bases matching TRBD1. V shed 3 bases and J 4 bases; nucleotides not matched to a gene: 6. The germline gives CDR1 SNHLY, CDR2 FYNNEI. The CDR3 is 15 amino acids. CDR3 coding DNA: TGTGCCAGCAGTGAGTGGGACAGAATTTACAATGAGCAGTTCTTC. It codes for CASSEWDRIYNEQFF.

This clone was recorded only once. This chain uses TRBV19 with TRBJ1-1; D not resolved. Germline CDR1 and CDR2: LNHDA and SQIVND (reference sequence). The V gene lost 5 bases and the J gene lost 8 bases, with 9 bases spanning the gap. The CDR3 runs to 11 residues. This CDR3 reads CASSGFVEAFF. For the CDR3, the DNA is TGTGCCAGTAGTGGGTTTGTCGAAGCTTTCTTT.

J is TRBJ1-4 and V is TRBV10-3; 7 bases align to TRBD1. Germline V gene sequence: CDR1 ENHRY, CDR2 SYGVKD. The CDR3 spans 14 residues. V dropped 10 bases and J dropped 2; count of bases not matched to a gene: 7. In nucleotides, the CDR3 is TGTGCCAGCCAGGGGACAGCTACTAATGAAAAACTGTTTTTT. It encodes CASQGTATNEKLFF.

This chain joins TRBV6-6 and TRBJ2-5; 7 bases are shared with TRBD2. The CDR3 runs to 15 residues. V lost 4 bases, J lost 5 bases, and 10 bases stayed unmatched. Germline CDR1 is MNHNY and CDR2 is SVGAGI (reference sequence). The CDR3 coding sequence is TGTGCCAGCAGTTCTCGACTAGCCATGGGGGAGACCCAGTACTTC. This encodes CASSSRLAMGETQYF.